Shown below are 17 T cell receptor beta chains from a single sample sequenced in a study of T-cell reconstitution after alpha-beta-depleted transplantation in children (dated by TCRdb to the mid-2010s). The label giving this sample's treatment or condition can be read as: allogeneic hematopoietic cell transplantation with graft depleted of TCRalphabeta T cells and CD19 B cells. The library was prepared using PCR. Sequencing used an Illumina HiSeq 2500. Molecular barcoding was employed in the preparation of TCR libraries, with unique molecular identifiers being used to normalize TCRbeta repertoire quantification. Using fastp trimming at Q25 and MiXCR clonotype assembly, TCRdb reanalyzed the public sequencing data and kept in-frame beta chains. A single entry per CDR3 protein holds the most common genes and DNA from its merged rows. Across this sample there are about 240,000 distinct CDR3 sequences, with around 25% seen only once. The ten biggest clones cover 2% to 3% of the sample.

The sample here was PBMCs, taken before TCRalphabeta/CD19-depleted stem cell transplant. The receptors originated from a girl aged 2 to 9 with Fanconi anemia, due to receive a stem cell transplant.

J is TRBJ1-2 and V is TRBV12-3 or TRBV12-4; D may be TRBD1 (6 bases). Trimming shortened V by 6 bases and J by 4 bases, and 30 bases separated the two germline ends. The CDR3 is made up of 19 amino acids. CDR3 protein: CASRTSFRALEQGRYGYTF. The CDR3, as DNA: TGTGCCAGCAGGACTAGTTTCCGGGCCCTTGAACAGGGACGCTATGGCTACACCTTC.

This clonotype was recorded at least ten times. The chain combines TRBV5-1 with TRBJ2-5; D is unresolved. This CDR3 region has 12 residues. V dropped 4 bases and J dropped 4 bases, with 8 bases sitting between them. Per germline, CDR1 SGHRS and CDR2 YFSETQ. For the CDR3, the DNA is TGCGCCAGCAGCGAAGGGCTAGAGACCCAGTACTTC. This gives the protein CASSEGLETQYF.

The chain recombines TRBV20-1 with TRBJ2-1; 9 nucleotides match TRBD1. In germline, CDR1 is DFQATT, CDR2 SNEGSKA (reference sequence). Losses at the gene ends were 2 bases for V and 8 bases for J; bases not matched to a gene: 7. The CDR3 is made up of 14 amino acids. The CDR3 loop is CSARMDRGYDEQFF. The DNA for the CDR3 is TGCAGTGCTAGAATGGACAGGGGTTACGATGAGCAGTTCTTC.

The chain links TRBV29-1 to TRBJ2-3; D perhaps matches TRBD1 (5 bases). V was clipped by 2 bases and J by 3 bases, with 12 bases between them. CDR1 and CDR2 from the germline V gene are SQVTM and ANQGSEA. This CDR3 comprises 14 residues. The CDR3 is CSVEPPRDTDTQYF. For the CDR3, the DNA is TGCAGCGTTGAACCCCCCAGGGATACAGATACGCAGTATTTT.

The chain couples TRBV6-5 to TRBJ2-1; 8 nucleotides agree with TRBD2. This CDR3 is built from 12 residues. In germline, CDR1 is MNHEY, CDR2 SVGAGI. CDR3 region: CTSSGPYNEQFF. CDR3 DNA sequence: TGTACCTCTAGCGGGCCGTACAATGAGCAGTTCTTC.

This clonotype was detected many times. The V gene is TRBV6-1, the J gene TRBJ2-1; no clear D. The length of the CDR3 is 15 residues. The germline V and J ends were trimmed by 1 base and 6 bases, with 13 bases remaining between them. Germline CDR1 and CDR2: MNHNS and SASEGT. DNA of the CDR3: TGTGCCAGCAGTGAAGAGTGGCTAGTTGCCAATGAGCAGTTCTTC. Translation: CASSEEWLVANEQFF.

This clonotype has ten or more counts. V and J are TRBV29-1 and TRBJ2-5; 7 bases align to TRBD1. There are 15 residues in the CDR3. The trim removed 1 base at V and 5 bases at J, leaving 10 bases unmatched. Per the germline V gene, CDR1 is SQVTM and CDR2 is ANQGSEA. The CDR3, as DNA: TGCAGCGTTGAAGCGTTTAAGGGGGCGGAGGAGACCCAGTACTTC. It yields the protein CSVEAFKGAEETQYF.

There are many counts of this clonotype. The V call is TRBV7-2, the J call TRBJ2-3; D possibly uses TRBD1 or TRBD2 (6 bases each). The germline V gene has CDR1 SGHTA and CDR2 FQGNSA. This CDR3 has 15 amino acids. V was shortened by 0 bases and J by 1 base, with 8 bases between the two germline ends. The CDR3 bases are TGTGCCAGCAGCTTAGCGGAGGGGGGCACAGATACGCAGTATTTT. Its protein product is CASSLAEGGTDTQYF.

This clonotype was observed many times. DNA of the CDR3: TGTGCCAGCAGTTACGTCCCGTCCTACGAGCAGTACTTC. Residues: CASSYVPSYEQYF. This chain joins TRBV6-6 and TRBJ2-7; D gene ambiguous. CDR1 and CDR2 (germline): MNHNY, SVGAGI (reference sequence). This CDR3 is built from 13 residues. V lost 2 bases, J lost 1 base, and 6 bases lay in between.

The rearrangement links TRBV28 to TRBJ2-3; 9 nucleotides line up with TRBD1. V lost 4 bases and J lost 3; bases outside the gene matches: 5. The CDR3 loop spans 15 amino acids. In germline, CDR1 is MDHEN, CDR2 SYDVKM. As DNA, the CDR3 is TGTGCCAGCAGTTGGGACAGGGCGAGGACAGATACGCAGTATTTT. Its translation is CASSWDRARTDTQYF.

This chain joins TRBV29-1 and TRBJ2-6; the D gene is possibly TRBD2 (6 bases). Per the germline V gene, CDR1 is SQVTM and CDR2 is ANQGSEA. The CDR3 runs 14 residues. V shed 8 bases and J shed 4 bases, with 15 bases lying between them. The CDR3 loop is CSTFSGVGANVLTF. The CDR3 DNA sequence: TGCAGCACTTTTAGCGGCGTGGGGGCCAACGTCCTGACTTTC. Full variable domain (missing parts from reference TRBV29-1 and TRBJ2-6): SAVISQKPSRDICQRGTSLTIQCQVDSQVTMMFWYRQQPGQSLTLIATANQGSEATYESGFVIDKFPISRPNLTFSTLTVSNMSPEDSSIYLCSTFSGVGANVLTFGAGSRLTVL.

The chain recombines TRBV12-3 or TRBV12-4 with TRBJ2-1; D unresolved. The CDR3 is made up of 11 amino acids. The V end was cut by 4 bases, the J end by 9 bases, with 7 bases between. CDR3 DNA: TGTGCCAGCAGTTCGACCATTGAGCAGTTCTTC. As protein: CASSSTIEQFF.

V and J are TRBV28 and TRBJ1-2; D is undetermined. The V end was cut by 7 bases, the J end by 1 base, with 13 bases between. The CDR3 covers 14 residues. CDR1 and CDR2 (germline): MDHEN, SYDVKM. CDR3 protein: CASTRGQVNYGYTF. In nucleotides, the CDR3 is TGTGCCAGCACCCGAGGGCAGGTTAACTATGGCTACACCTTC.

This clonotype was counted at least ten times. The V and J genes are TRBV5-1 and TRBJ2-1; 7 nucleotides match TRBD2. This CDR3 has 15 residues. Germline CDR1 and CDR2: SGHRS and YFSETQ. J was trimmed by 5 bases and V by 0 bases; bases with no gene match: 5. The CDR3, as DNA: TGCGCCAGCAGCTTGGCCGGGACTATCAACAATGAGCAGTTCTTC. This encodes CASSLAGTINNEQFF.

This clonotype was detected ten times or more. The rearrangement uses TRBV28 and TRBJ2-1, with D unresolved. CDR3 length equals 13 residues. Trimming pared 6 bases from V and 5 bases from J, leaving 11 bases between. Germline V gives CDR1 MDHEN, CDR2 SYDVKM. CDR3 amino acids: CASRSFLNNEQFF. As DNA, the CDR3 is TGTGCCAGCAGAAGTTTCCTAAACAATGAGCAGTTCTTC. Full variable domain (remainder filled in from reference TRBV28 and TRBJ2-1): DVKVTQSSRYLVKRTGEKVFLECVQDMDHENMFWYRQDPGLGLRLIYFSYDVKMKEKGDIPEGYSVSREKKERFSLILESASTNQTSMYLCASRSFLNNEQFFGPGTRLTVL.

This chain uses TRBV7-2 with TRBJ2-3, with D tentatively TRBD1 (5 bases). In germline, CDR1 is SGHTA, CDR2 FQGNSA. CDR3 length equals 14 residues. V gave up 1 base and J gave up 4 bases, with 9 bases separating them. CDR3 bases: TGTGCCAGCAGCTTAGTTAGGGGTTCAGATACGCAGTATTTT. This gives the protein CASSLVRGSDTQYF.

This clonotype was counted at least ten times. CDR3 residues: CASSTTGSNEQYF. The CDR3 DNA sequence: TGTGCCAGCAGTACGACAGGTAGCAACGAGCAGTACTTC. The rearrangement joins TRBV12-3 or TRBV12-4 to TRBJ2-7, with D maybe TRBD1 (6 bases). V gave up 5 bases and J gave up 5 bases, with 13 bases separating them. The CDR3 spans 13 residues.